This T cell receptor (beta chain) was observed in a study of identifying expanded T cells in peripheral blood. This CDR3 spans 14 amino acids. Trimming removed 3 bases from V and 5 bases from J, with 11 bases in between. The germline V gene has CDR1 SGDLS and CDR2 YYNGEE. General study points: Technical replicates showed approximately 1.2 changed clones; approximately 2 weeks about 16.4; four weeks 19. Clone count variance between roughly 2-week samples rose with total template count.

A remark on this clone: What it binds is unknown.

Assay: immunoSEQ multiplex PCR; the TCRdb copy retains only in-frame clones and omits some. The sample lists about 58,000 clones, roughly nine tenths occurring once. Healthy donors had no documented immune events, such as infections, while sampled. This TCR was recovered from a person aged 18 to 70 in good health. Material: blood. This chain connects TRBV9 to TRBJ2-2; unclear D gene. The CDR3 loop reads CASSAGPKTGELFF. As DNA, the CDR3 is TGTGCCAGCAGCGCCGGACCCAAAACCGGGGAGCTGTTTTTT.